This TCR beta chain was sequenced for a study of CD8 T cells in Susac syndrome. Sequencing of TCR beta was performed on blood CD8+ T cells and on blood CD4+ T cells. Relapsing-remitting disease, either stable or active, was present in the treatment-naive patients who were the multiple sclerosis controls. Germline CDR1 SGHNT, CDR2 YYREEE (reference sequence). Trimming took 0 bases from V and 7 from J, leaving 8 bases between them. The CDR3 contains 13 residues. The authors reverse transcribed 0.5 to 1 ug RNA with random hexamers. With immunoSEQ multiplex PCR, TCR beta CDR3 was amplified across 54 Vbeta and 13 Jbeta. One entry per CDR3 protein, called by TCRdb with MiXCR from the immunoSEQ multiplex PCR reads. The sample has 150,000 to 190,000 distinct CDR3 sequences, approximately 94% seen once.

Sequenced sample: CD8+ T cells from PBMCs. This chain links TRBV5-4 with TRBJ2-1, with D hard to call. This TCR was recovered from a human donor with multiple sclerosis. The CDR3 nucleotides read TGTGCCAGCAGCTTGGAACGTGGAAATGAGCAGTTCTTC. As protein: CASSLERGNEQFF. Supplemented by reference TRBV5-4 and TRBJ2-1, the full variable domain reads ETGVTQSPTHLIKTRGQQVTLRCSSQSGHNTVSWYQQALGQGPQFIFQYYREEENGRGNFPPRFSGLQFPNYSSELNVNALELDDSALYLCASSLERGNEQFFGPGTRLTVL.